These 27 T cell receptor beta chains were all obtained from the same sample, sequenced in a study of identical twins (dated by TCRdb to the mid-2010s). Library generation was performed with 5' RACE. The sequencer was an Illumina HiSeq 2000. The public reads were reprocessed in TCRdb via fastp at Q25 and MiXCR, keeping in-frame beta chains. One record per CDR3 amino acid sequence lists the most common genes and DNA. The sample table shows 690,000 or so distinct CDR3 sequences, and approximately 6.1% are seen once. Of the sample, about 1.8% falls within the top ten clones. Input material: naive T cells sorted from blood. The sample's cell subset or site label, in plain terms: cells isolated with a human naive T-cell isolation kit. Source of these receptors: a man aged 18 to 35 in good health.

This clonotype was counted many times. This rearrangement joins TRBV28 to TRBJ2-7, with 8 bases that match TRBD1. The CDR3 spans 12 residues. V shed 7 bases, J shed 5 bases, and the junction held 4 bases outside the gene matches. CDR1 and CDR2 (germline): MDHEN, SYDVKM. The DNA of the CDR3 is TGTGCCAGCACCAGGACAGGGAACGAGCAGTACTTC. Protein: CASTRTGNEQYF.

This clonotype was detected only a few times. V is TRBV11-2 and J is TRBJ2-3; D is unclear. Looked up from germline, CDR1 is SGHAT and CDR2 is FQNNGV. Trimming pared 5 bases from V and 2 bases from J, leaving 8 bases between. This CDR3 region has 13 residues. The CDR3 region is CASSPTPTDTQYF. CDR3 nucleotides: TGTGCCAGCAGCCCTACACCCACAGATACGCAGTATTTT.

This clonotype was observed at least ten times. The CDR3: CASSLGSGYEQYF. DNA for the CDR3: TGCGCCAGCAGCTTGGGGAGCGGCTACGAGCAGTACTTC. The rearrangement uses TRBV5-1 and TRBJ2-7; the D gene is possibly TRBD2 (5 bases). The germline V gene has CDR1 SGHRS and CDR2 YFSETQ. The CDR3 is made up of 13 amino acids. V was trimmed by 0 bases and J by 3 bases, leaving 7 bases between them.

V is TRBV14 and J is TRBJ2-3; TRBD2 matches 8 bases. Per the germline V gene, CDR1 is SGHDN and CDR2 is FVKESK. The CDR3 is 17 residues long. V was pared by 4 bases and J by 2 bases, with 11 bases of the junction left unmatched. The CDR3 DNA sequence: TGTGCCAGCAGCCCCCTGGCGGGGGGAGTCAACACAGATACGCAGTATTTT. This sequence encodes CASSPLAGGVNTDTQYF.

This clonotype has only a few counts. The chain uses TRBV12-3 or TRBV12-4 and TRBJ1-2; D not resolved. Trimming took off 6 bases at V and 3 bases at J, with 8 bases between the two ends. The CDR3 length is 12 residues. The DNA for the CDR3 is TGTGCCAGCAGACACAGTTACTATGGCTACACCTTC. It is translated as CASRHSYYGYTF.

This clonotype was observed at least ten times. The J gene is TRBJ2-1, the V gene TRBV5-1; maybe TRBD1 (7 bases). Germline lookup yields CDR1 SGHRS and CDR2 YFSETQ. V gave up 0 bases and J gave up 9 bases, with 13 bases separating them. CDR3 length equals 14 residues. CDR3 nucleotide sequence: TGCGCCAGCAGCTTGGATCGGCAGGGGGGTGAGCAGTTCTTC. Amino acids: CASSLDRQGGEQFF.

This clonotype was seen many times. The chain is built from TRBV5-1 and TRBJ2-3; D gene uncertain. The germline V gene encodes CDR1 SGHRS and CDR2 YFSETQ. The CDR3 has 13 residues. Trimming shortened V by 3 bases and J by 1 base, and 6 bases separated the two germline ends. CDR3 region: CASSSGRTDTQYF. Here the CDR3 DNA reads TGCGCCAGCAGCTCGGGTCGCACAGATACGCAGTATTTT.

This clonotype was found a few times. The CDR3 spells CSARGVWMSGTGGRETQYF. DNA for the CDR3: TGCAGTGCCAGGGGAGTGTGGATGTCCGGGACAGGGGGTCGGGAGACCCAGTACTTC. The genes are TRBV20-1 and TRBJ2-5; 11 bases are a match to TRBD1. Germline CDR1 reads DFQATT; CDR2 reads SNEGSKA (reference sequence). V gave up 6 bases and J gave up 5 bases; unmatched junction bases: 23. This CDR3 is built from 19 residues.

This clonotype came up many times. This chain joins TRBV5-1 and TRBJ1-2; no clear D. This CDR3 region has 12 residues. The V gene lost 0 bases and the J gene lost 6 bases, with 6 bases spanning the gap. CDR1 SGHRS and CDR2 YFSETQ come from the germline V gene. This CDR3 is CASSLASDGYTF. DNA of the CDR3: TGCGCCAGCAGCTTGGCGTCTGATGGCTACACCTTC. Filled out from reference TRBV5-1 and TRBJ1-2, the complete variable domain reads KAGVTQTPRYLIKTRGQQVTLSCSPISGHRSVSWYQQTPGQGLQFLFEYFSETQRNKGNFPGRFSGRQFSNSRSEMNVSTLELGDSALYLCASSLASDGYTFGSGTRLTVV.

The rearrangement uses TRBV6-2 or TRBV6-3 and TRBJ2-3, with TRBD2 identical over 10 bases. Germline CDR1 reads MNHEY; CDR2 reads SVGEGT. J was trimmed by 14 bases and V by 0 bases; bases with no gene match: 8. This CDR3 comprises 14 residues. The CDR3 nucleotides are TGTGCCAGCAGTTACTCCCCGAGCGGGAGGGCCCGGTATTTT. This sequence encodes CASSYSPSGRARYF.

The sample holds a few counts of this clonotype. The V and J genes are TRBV2 and TRBJ2-7; D is uncertain. V was shortened by 6 bases and J by 2 bases, with 17 bases between the two germline ends. This CDR3 comprises 15 residues. The germline V gene has CDR1 SNHLY and CDR2 FYNNEI. CDR3 amino acids: CASSVDTIDAYEQYF. The CDR3 nucleotides are TGTGCCAGCAGCGTCGACACCATAGACGCCTACGAGCAGTACTTC. Based on the CDR3 plus reference TRBV2 and TRBJ2-7, the full variable domain is EPEVTQTPSHQVTQMGQEVILRCVPISNHLYFYWYRQILGQKVEFLVSFYNNEISEKSEIFDDQFSVERPDGSNFTLKIRSTKLEDSAMYFCASSVDTIDAYEQYFGPGTRLTVT.

This clonotype was detected a few times. The chain has TRBV20-1 and TRBJ1-2; the D gene is possibly TRBD1 (5 bases). Germline CDR1 and CDR2: DFQATT and SNEGSKA (reference sequence). The CDR3 runs to 13 residues. Trimming cost V 6 bases and J 6 bases, with 17 bases left between them. The CDR3 region is CSAEGGRGDGYTF. CDR3 in DNA: TGCAGTGCCGAGGGTGGGCGGGGGGATGGCTACACCTTC.

This clonotype was detected many times. This chain uses TRBV2 with TRBJ2-1; perhaps D is TRBD1 or TRBD2 (6 bases each). The CDR3 loop spans 13 amino acids. Germline V CDR1 and CDR2: SNHLY, FYNNEI. CDR3 sequence (DNA): TGTGCTGGGGGGCTTACGCAGGGCAATGAGCAGTTCTTC. This translates into CAGGLTQGNEQFF.

The J gene is TRBJ2-5, the V gene TRBV2; D remains unclear. The CDR3 contains 13 residues. With 7 bases removed from V and 2 bases from J, the gap between germline ends came to 11 bases. CDR1 and CDR2 (germline): SNHLY, FYNNEI. The CDR3 here is CASTQWWQETQYF. CDR3 nucleotides: TGTGCCAGCACCCAGTGGTGGCAAGAGACCCAGTACTTC.

This clonotype was counted many times. The rearrangement uses TRBV20-1 and TRBJ1-2; TRBD1 matches 7 bases. This CDR3 has 12 amino acids. V lost 2 bases to trimming and J lost 5 bases; unmatched junction nucleotides: 2. CDR1 DFQATT and CDR2 SNEGSKA come from the germline V gene (reference sequence). The DNA of the CDR3 is TGCAGTGCTAGAAAGGGGGCATATGGCTACACCTTC. Protein sequence: CSARKGAYGYTF.

Details on this clonotype: A read error may explain this, as a much larger clone is one base away. This rearrangement joins TRBV15 to TRBJ2-7, with 7 positions matching TRBD1. Germline CDR1 reads LNHNV; CDR2 reads YYDKDF (reference sequence). The CDR3 runs 15 residues. This CDR3 is CATSSPRQGDYDQYV. For the CDR3, the DNA is TGTGCCACCAGCAGCCCAAGACAGGGAGATTACGATCAGTACGTC.

This chain links TRBV7-2 with TRBJ2-5; 10 positions agree with TRBD2. The CDR3 consists of 16 residues. CDR1 is SGHTA, CDR2 FQGNSA, per germline. Trimming took 3 bases from V and 4 from J; bases not matched to a gene: 8. CDR3 loop: CASSLPSGRGGETQYF. The CDR3 nucleotides are TGTGCCAGCAGCTTGCCTAGCGGGAGAGGAGGAGAGACCCAGTACTTC.

The V call is TRBV7-6, the J call TRBJ2-3; tentatively, D is TRBD2 (6 bases). Germline CDR1 and CDR2: SGHVS and FNYEAQ. There are 16 residues in the CDR3. Trimming removed 4 bases at V and 1 base at J, with 15 bases between. The CDR3 region has the DNA TGTGCCAGCAGCTCCGTTTCGCGGGACCGCACAGATACGCAGTATTTT. Its protein is CASSSVSRDRTDTQYF.

This chain links TRBV30 with TRBJ1-1, with D unresolved. V was cut by 8 bases and J by 7 bases, with 11 bases left in between. Germline CDR1 is GTSNPN and CDR2 is SVGIG (reference sequence). The CDR3 totals 10 residues. The CDR3 coding sequence is TGTGCCCGGATGCGGGTTGAAGCTTTCTTT. Translating gives CARMRVEAFF.

This clonotype was observed a few times. The chain links TRBV5-5 to TRBJ1-2; D remains ambiguous. Germline V gives CDR1 SGHKS, CDR2 YYEKEE (reference sequence). V was pared by 1 base and J by 0 bases, with 16 bases between. The CDR3 is 17 residues long. The CDR3 bases are TGTGCCAGCAGCTTGTTTCGGGCAGCGCCAGCTAACTATGGCTACACCTTC. Its protein product is CASSLFRAAPANYGYTF.

Of note for this clonotype: This likely comes from a read error, as the CDR3 has no conserved phenylalanine or tryptophan at its end. This chain links TRBV15 with TRBJ2-1; D tentatively fits TRBD1 or TRBD2 (6 bases each). The CDR3 has 17 residues. Trimming cost V 5 bases and J 8 bases, with 25 bases left between them. CDR1 is LNHNV and CDR2 is YYDKDF in the germline V gene (reference sequence). CDR3: CATSRLTNIGGSDEQFL. CDR3 nucleotides: TGTGCCACCAGCCGCCTGACTAACATAGGGGGGTCCGATGAGCAGTTCCTC.

In its sample, this clonotype was seen many times. The chain joins TRBV6-1 to TRBJ2-1; weak D call: TRBD2 (5 bases). V lost 5 bases and J lost 4, with 9 bases in between. The CDR3 length is 13 residues. CDR1 is MNHNS and CDR2 is SASEGT in the germline V gene. CDR3 loop: CASSKDSYNEQFF. CDR3 bases: TGTGCCAGCAGTAAGGACTCTTACAATGAGCAGTTCTTC.

There are many counts of this clonotype. The rearrangement links TRBV10-3 to TRBJ1-1, with D unresolved. CDR3 length: 12 residues. Germline values: CDR1 ENHRY, CDR2 SYGVKD. Trimming pared 5 bases from V and 1 base from J, leaving 5 bases between. CDR3 protein: CAISQQNTEAFF. The CDR3, as DNA: TGTGCCATCAGTCAACAGAACACTGAAGCTTTCTTT.

This clonotype came up many times. The V and J genes are TRBV24-1 and TRBJ2-3; D may be TRBD1 (6 bases). The CDR3 contains 16 residues. Deletions cut 3 bases from V and 3 bases from J, with 15 bases between. Per germline, CDR1 KGHDR and CDR2 SFDVKD. DNA for the CDR3: TGTGCCACCAGTGATCGTACAGGGTTGGGTACAGATACGCAGTATTTT. Its translation is CATSDRTGLGTDTQYF.

The genes are TRBV6-4 and TRBJ2-7; no clear D gene. This CDR3 has 10 amino acids. Germline V gives CDR1 MRHNA, CDR2 SNTAGT. V gave up 8 bases and J gave up 5 bases, with 7 bases separating them. The DNA for the CDR3 is TGTGCCAGCCTCCCTAACGAGCAGTACGTC. This encodes CASLPNEQYV.

This clonotype was counted ten times or more. This chain uses TRBV27 with TRBJ1-2; the D is unclear. Germline CDR1 is MNHEY and CDR2 is SMNVEV (reference sequence). The CDR3 runs to 20 residues. V dropped 4 bases and J dropped 3 bases, with 30 bases sitting between them. CDR3: CASSSFPVLKQTSADYGYTF. The CDR3 DNA sequence: TGTGCCAGCAGTTCGTTTCCAGTTTTAAAGCAAACTTCGGCTGACTATGGCTACACCTTC.

J is TRBJ2-1 and V is TRBV14, with D unclear. V dropped 2 bases and J dropped 7 bases, with 9 bases sitting between them. Germline loops: CDR1 SGHDN, CDR2 FVKESK. The CDR3 spans 13 residues. The CDR3 DNA follows: TGTGCCAGCAGCCAATCTATGTATAATGAGCAGTTCTTC. It yields the protein CASSQSMYNEQFF.